The rows below give T cell receptor beta chains drawn from one sample of a study of breast tumors, draining lymph nodes, adjacent tissues. TCRdb passed the multiplex PCR reads through MiXCR, listing each CDR3 protein once. The data show about 110,000 distinct CDR3 sequences, with less than 40% seen just once and approximately 5% held by the top ten. Material: axillary lymph node tissue. These receptors were obtained from a female donor with breast cancer. Some clones in this sample may be carry-over from other donors' samples. Each CDR3 is given with its conserved first and last residue. D genes are given only for firm matches. A clone size is listed for some rows: how often the clone was seen (once, few, many), or a class if it is expanded.

>TRBV27|-|TRBJ1-5|few
CASSSHLISVPNQPQHF
TGTGCCAGCAGTTCCCACCTCATCTCTGTCCCCAATCAGCCCCAGCATTTT
>TRBV7-9|-|TRBJ2-7|-
CASSNRHLGVYEQYF
TGTGCCAGCAGCAATCGACACCTCGGGGTCTACGAGCAGTACTTC
>TRBV11-1|TRBD2|TRBJ2-5|few
CASSVPGTSETRYF
TGTGCCAGCAGCGTCCCCGGGACTAGTGAGACCCGGTACTTC
>TRBV11-1|-|TRBJ2-2|many
CASSFSGNTGELFF
TGTGCCAGCAGCTTTTCAGGGAACACCGGGGAGCTGTTTTTT
>TRBV6-5|TRBD1|TRBJ2-1|-
CASSYSPTGGRNEQFF
TGTGCCAGCAGTTACTCTCCGACAGGGGGGAGGAATGAGCAGTTCTTC
>TRBV4-1|-|TRBJ2-7|many
CASSQDKEHHSYEQYF
TGCGCCAGCAGCCAAGATAAGGAACATCACTCCTACGAGCAGTACTTC
>TRBV6-5|-|TRBJ1-6|many
CASSPGRSSFNSPLHF
TGTGCCAGCAGTCCTGGACGGTCATCCTTCAATTCACCCCTCCACTTT
>TRBV24-1|-|TRBJ2-7|many
CATSDPGQYEQYF
TGTGCCACCAGTGATCCCGGACAGTACGAGCAGTACTTC
>TRBV27|TRBD1|TRBJ2-7|many
CASSLKGTVNEQYF
TGTGCCAGCAGTTTAAAAGGGACAGTCAACGAGCAGTACTTC
>TRBV19|TRBD1|TRBJ1-1|-
CASQRAGQGASAFF
TGTGCCAGCCAGCGGGCGGGACAGGGGGCTTCGGCTTTCTTT
>TRBV12-3/TRBV12-4|-|TRBJ2-5|many
CASSLGPRETQYF
TGTGCCAGCAGTTTAGGGCCCCGAGAGACCCAGTACTTC
>TRBV11-1|-|TRBJ2-7|many
CASSYGNSYEQYF
TGTGCCAGCAGCTATGGAAACTCCTACGAGCAGTACTTC
>TRBV27|-|TRBJ2-7|many
CASSLVGDSYEQYF
TGTGCCAGCAGTCTAGTCGGAGACTCCTACGAGCAGTACTTC
>TRBV5-1|TRBD2|TRBJ2-3|-
CASSGIAGGGDTQYF
TGCGCCAGCAGTGGAATAGCGGGTGGCGGGGATACGCAGTATTTT
>TRBV5-1|-|TRBJ1-1|-
CASREGSTEAFF
TGCGCCAGCAGGGAGGGATCCACTGAAGCTTTCTTT
>TRBV6-4|-|TRBJ2-7|many
CASREPGTTSYEQYF
TGTGCCAGCAGGGAACCAGGAACCACCTCCTACGAGCAGTACTTC
>TRBV19|-|TRBJ2-1|many
CASSIKPGRSSYNEQFF
TGTGCCAGTAGTATAAAACCAGGACGTTCGTCCTACAATGAGCAGTTCTTC
>TRBV7-9|TRBD1|TRBJ2-2|many
CATEGQKNTGELFF
TGTGCCACCGAGGGACAGAAGAACACCGGGGAGCTGTTTTTT
>TRBV12-2|-|TRBJ2-7|-
CASRLVSEQYF
TGTGCAAGTCGCTTAGTTTCCGAGCAGTACTTC
>TRBV5-1|-|TRBJ1-6|many
CASSLVSYNSPLHF
TGCGCCAGCAGCTTAGTCTCCTATAATTCACCCCTCCACTTT
>TRBV5-1|-|TRBJ2-5|many
CASSSVGERDTQYF
TGCGCCAGCAGCTCGGTGGGAGAAAGGGACACCCAGTACTTC
>TRBV5-5|-|TRBJ1-4|-
CASSLGVRNEKLFF
TGTGCCAGCAGCTTGGGGGTTCGTAATGAAAAACTGTTTTTT
>TRBV25-1|-|TRBJ2-7|many
CASSDVRTYEQYF
TGTGCCAGCAGTGACGTCAGAACCTACGAGCAGTACTTC
>TRBV20-1|TRBD2|TRBJ2-1|many
CSALAGSYNEQFF
TGCAGTGCTCTAGCGGGGTCCTACAATGAGCAGTTCTTC
>TRBV29-1|TRBD1|TRBJ2-2|-
CSVHLTGGNTGELFF
TGCAGCGTTCACCTGACAGGGGGGAACACCGGGGAGCTGTTTTTT